This T cell receptor beta chain was identified in a study of blood T cell repertoires in COVID-19. Study details: The study drew acute and convalescent COVID-19 samples from the United States, Italy and Spain. T cells, B-cell-depleted T cells, or PBMCs provided the cDNA or gDNA that served as material.

Trimming stripped 3 bases from V and 6 bases from J, with 15 bases between. The CDR3 runs 14 residues. CDR1 is SEHNR, CDR2 FQNEAQ, per germline (reference sequence). The authors' processing: Reference gene primer amplification gave nucleated cell count estimates. Profiled with immunoSEQ multiplex PCR; TCRdb holds only in-frame clones, not every one. The V and J calls and clone size were taken over from that table, and D and trimming were inferred from the DNA. The sample lists roughly 64,000 clones; about 79% were seen once. The sequencing input was peripheral blood. The chain combines TRBV7-9 with TRBJ2-7; the D gene is possibly TRBD1 (6 bases). The sequence was obtained from a woman aged 55-70 years with acute or convalescent COVID-19. CDR3 protein: CASSLGQGIAEQYF. As DNA, the CDR3 is TGTGCCAGCAGCTTGGGGCAGGGGATCGCCGAGCAGTACTTC. Based on the CDR3 plus reference TRBV7-9 and TRBJ2-7, the full variable domain is DTGVSQNPRHKITKRGQNVTFRCDPISEHNRLYWYRQTLGQGPEFLTYFQNEAQLEKSRLLSDRFSAERPKGSFSTLEIQRTEQGDSAMYLCASSLGQGIAEQYFGPGTRLTVT.